The sequence of this T cell receptor (beta chain) was determined in a study of blood T cells in healthy people across ages. Regarding the study as a whole: With age, beta diversity per million T cells declined roughly linearly, significantly by 40. Strong correlation was found linking TCR beta diversity to naive T cell percentage. There were more naive CD4+ cells and higher diversity in long-lived donors than in aged donors.

Points on this clonotype: The antigen remains unidentified. A much larger clone differs by one base, so this may be a read error.

A second PCR, run for roughly 6 to 11 cycles, used a sample-barcoded 5' primer plus a J-beta primer mix. TCRdb reanalysed the 5' RACE reads using MiXCR and keeps one entry per CDR3 protein. This table holds about 650,000 distinct CDR3 sequences, about 30% found once. Germline assignment: CDR1 DFQATT and CDR2 SNEGSKA (reference sequence). V was cut by 6 bases and J by 5 bases, with 11 bases left in between. This CDR3 region has 12 residues. Extractions gave at least 6 micrograms of total RNA per sample. The sequencing input was blood. The rearrangement joins TRBV20-1 to TRBJ2-1, with D perhaps TRBD2 (6 bases). This sequence was found in an elderly woman in good health. The CDR3 DNA reads as TGCAGTGCGATAAGGACTAACAATGAGCAGTTCTTC. Protein product: CSAIRTNNEQFF.